The 4 T cell receptor beta chains below come from one sample, sequenced in a study of T cells in localized non-small cell lung cancer. TCRdb's table, derived via immunoSEQ multiplex PCR, lists solely in-frame clones and lacks some. The sample includes some 38,000 clones, 86% of them seen just once. The material was peripheral blood mononuclear cells, obtained before any cancer treatment. These receptors were collected from an older male donor with stage II lung adenocarcinoma.

This sequence joins TRBV9 and TRBJ2-3; a weak D match, TRBD2 (5 bases). V was cut by 4 bases and J by 7 bases, with 16 bases left in between. The V gene's germline CDR1 is SGDLS and CDR2 YYNGEE. The CDR3 length is 14 residues. For the CDR3, the DNA is TGTGCCAGCAGCCCCGGACCGGGGTACAATACGCAGTATTTT. It translates to CASSPGPGYNTQYF. The whole variable domain, filled in from reference TRBV9 and TRBJ2-3, reads DSGVTQTPKHLITATGQRVTLRCSPRSGDLSVYWYQQSLDQGLQFLIQYYNGEERAKGNILERFSAQQFPDLHSELNLSSLELGDSALYFCASSPGPGYNTQYFGPGTRLTVL.

The chain recombines TRBV2 with TRBJ1-5; D gene unclear. Germline V lookup: CDR1 SNHLY, CDR2 FYNNEI. This CDR3 region has 13 residues. The V gene lost 6 bases and the J gene lost 4 bases, with 10 bases spanning the gap. The CDR3 protein is CASSSGPNQPQHF. The CDR3 bases are TGTGCCAGCAGCTCCGGCCCTAATCAGCCCCAGCATTTT.

The chain recombines TRBV7-8 with TRBJ2-5; the match to TRBD1 covers 9 bases. The CDR3 is 16 amino acids. The germline V gene has CDR1 SGHVS and CDR2 FQNEAQ. Trimming at V came to 5 bases and at J to 5 bases, leaving 12 bases not matched to a gene. CDR3 in DNA: TGTGCCAGCAGCCTACTACCGGGACAGGGAGCCGAGACCCAGTACTTC. The encoded protein is CASSLLPGQGAETQYF. The full variable domain, completed using reference TRBV7-8 and TRBJ2-5, is GAGVSQSPRYKVAKRGQDVALRCDPISGHVSLFWYQQALGQGPEFLTYFQNEAQLDKSGLPSDRFFAERPEGSVSTLKIQRTQQEDSAVYLCASSLLPGQGAETQYFGPGTRLLVL.

In nucleotides, the CDR3 is TGCAGCGTTGGGCTTCCGGCCCACTATGGCTACACCTTC. Its protein is CSVGLPAHYGYTF. V usage is TRBV29-1 and J usage is TRBJ1-2; D remains ambiguous. V lost 4 bases, J lost 3 bases, and 12 bases lay in between. This CDR3 is built from 13 residues. Germline CDR1 reads SQVTM; CDR2 reads ANQGSEA.